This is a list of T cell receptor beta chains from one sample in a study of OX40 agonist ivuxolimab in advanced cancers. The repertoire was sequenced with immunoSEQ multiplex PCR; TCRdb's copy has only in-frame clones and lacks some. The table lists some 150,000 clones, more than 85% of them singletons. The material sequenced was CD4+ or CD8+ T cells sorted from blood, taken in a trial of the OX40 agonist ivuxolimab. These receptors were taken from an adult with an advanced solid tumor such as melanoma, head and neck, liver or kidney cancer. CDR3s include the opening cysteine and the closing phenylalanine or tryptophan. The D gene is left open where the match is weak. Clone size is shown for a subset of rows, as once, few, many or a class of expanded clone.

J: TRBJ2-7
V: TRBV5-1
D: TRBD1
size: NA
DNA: TGCGCCAGCAGCGGATACGGGACAGGGCCCTCTCTAAGCTACGAGCAGTACTTC
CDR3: CASSGYGTGPSLSYEQYF

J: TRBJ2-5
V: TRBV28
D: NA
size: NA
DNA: TGTGCCAGCAGTCAAGGGGGGTCCCAAGAGACCCAGTACTTC
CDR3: CASSQGGSQETQYF

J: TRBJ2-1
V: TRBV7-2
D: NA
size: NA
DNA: TGTGCCAGCACCCTATTACACAATGAGCAGTTCTTC
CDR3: CASTLLHNEQFF

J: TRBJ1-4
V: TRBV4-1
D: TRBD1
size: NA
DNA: TGCGCCAGCAGCCAAGCCGGGACAGGGGGTAATGAAAAACTGTTTTTT
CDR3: CASSQAGTGGNEKLFF

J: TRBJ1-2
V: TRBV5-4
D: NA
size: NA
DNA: TGTGCCAGCAGCTTGGGGGGGGCTCTCTCCTCTAACTATGGCTACACCTTC
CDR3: CASSLGGALSSNYGYTF

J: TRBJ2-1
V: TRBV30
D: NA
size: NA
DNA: TGTGCCTGGAGTGCTCGACCGAATGAGCAGTTCTTC
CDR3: CAWSARPNEQFF

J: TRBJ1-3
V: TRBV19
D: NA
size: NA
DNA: TGTGCCAGTAGTATAGCCGGAGGCCGTTGGGCGTCTGGAAACACCATATATTTT
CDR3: CASSIAGGRWASGNTIYF

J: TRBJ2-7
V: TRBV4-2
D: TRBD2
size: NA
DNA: TGTGCCAGCAGCCACGTCCCGCAGAGCGGGAGGCTGACCTACGAGCAGTACTTC
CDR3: CASSHVPQSGRLTYEQYF

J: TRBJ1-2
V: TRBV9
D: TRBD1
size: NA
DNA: TGTGCCAGCAGAGACGGACAGGGAACAAATAACTATGGCTACACCTTC
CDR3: CASRDGQGTNNYGYTF

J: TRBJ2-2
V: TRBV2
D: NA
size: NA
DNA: TGTGCCAGCAGACCGTTCACCGGGGAGCTGTTTTTT
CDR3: CASRPFTGELFF

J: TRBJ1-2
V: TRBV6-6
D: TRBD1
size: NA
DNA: TGTGCCAGCAGTTACTCGGGACAGGGACTCTATGGCTACACCTTC
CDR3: CASSYSGQGLYGYTF

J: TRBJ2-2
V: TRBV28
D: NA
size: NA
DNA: TGTGCCAGCAGTTTATTGAGGGGGGGGGAGCTGTTTTTT
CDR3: CASSLLRGGELFF

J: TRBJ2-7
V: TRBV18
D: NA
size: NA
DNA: TGTGCCAGCTCACCACCATCCTACGAGCAGTACTTC
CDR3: CASSPPSYEQYF

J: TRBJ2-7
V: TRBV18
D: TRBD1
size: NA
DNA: TGTGCCAGCTCACCATACGGACAGGGGAGAAACGAGCAGTACTTC
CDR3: CASSPYGQGRNEQYF

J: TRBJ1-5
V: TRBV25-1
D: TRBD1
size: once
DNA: TGTGCCAGCAGTGGACAGGGGGGAAATCAGCCCCAGCATTTT
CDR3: CASSGQGGNQPQHF

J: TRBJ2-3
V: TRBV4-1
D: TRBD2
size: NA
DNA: TGCGCCAGCAGAAAAAGACTAGCGGGAGGGACTAGCACAGATACGCAGTATTTT
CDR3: CASRKRLAGGTSTDTQYF

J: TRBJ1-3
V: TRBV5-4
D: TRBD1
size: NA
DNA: TGTGCCAGCAGCTTGACGGGACAGGAGGACACCATATATTTT
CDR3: CASSLTGQEDTIYF

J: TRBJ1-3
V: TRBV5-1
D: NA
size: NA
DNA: TGCGCCAGCAGCTTGCGGACGGGTGCCATATATTTT
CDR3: CASSLRTGAIYF

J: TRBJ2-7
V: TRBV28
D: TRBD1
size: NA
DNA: TGTGCCAGCAGTTCGGACCCGGGACAGGGATTATACGAGCAGTACTTC
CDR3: CASSSDPGQGLYEQYF

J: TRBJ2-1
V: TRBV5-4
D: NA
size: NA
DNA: TGTGCCAGCAGCCAGTACAATGAGCAGTTCTTC
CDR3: CASSQYNEQFF

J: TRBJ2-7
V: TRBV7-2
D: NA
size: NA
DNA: TGTGCCAGCAGCTTGGGCCCCTTAAGGTACGAGCAGTACTTC
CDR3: CASSLGPLRYEQYF

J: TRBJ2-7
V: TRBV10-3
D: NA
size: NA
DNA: TGTGCCAGCAGTTACTCGAAAGCATCGGGTTACGAGCAGTACTTC
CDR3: CASSYSKASGYEQYF

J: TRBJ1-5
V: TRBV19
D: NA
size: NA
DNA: TGTGCCAGTAGTATGGGTTCACTCAGCAATCAGCCCCAGCATTTT
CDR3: CASSMGSLSNQPQHF

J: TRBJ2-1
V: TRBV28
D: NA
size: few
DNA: TGTGCCAGCAGTCTGAGCGGCAATGAGCAGTTCTTC
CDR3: CASSLSGNEQFF

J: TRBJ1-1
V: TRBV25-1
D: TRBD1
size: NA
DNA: TGTGCCAGCAGTGATAACCCTGGGACAGGGAGCACTGAAGCTTTCTTT
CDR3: CASSDNPGTGSTEAFF

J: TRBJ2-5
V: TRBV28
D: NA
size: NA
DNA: TGTGCCAGCAGTGGGGCTCGGGAGACCCAGTACTTC
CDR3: CASSGARETQYF

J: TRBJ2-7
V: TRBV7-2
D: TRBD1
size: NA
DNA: TGTGCCAGCAGCTTAGCGACAGGGGGCCGCGAGCAGTACTTC
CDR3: CASSLATGGREQYF

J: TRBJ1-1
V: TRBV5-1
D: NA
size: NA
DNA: TGCGCCAGCAGTCTGAGAGCATTTCAAAACACTGAAGCTTTCTTT
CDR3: CASSLRAFQNTEAFF

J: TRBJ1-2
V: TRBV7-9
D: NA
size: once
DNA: TGTGCCAGCAGCTCCGCGCAGGGGTCGAGTGGCTACACCTTC
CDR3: CASSSAQGSSGYTF

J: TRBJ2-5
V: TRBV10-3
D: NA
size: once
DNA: TGTGCCACGGCGGGGGCGGAAGAGACCCAGTACTTC
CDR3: CATAGAEETQYF

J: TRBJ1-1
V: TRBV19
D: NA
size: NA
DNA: TGTGCCAGTAGGACCGCATTGGCAAAAAACACTGAAGCTTTCTTT
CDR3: CASRTALAKNTEAFF

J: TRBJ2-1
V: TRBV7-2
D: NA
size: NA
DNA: TGTGCCAGCAGCTTAAGGGACTCTTACAATGAGCAGTTCTTC
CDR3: CASSLRDSYNEQFF

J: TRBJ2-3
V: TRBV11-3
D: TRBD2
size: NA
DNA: TGTGCCAGCAGCTTAGAAGGCGGGAGTCCCACAGATACGCAGTATTTT
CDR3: CASSLEGGSPTDTQYF

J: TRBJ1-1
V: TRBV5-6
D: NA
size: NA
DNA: TGTGCCAGCAGCTTGGATTCCGGGGGCACTGAAGCTTTCTTT
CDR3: CASSLDSGGTEAFF

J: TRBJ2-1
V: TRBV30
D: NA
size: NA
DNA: TGTGCCTCAACCCGGGGGGCGCGGCGTAATGAGCAGTTCTTC
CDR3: CASTRGARRNEQFF

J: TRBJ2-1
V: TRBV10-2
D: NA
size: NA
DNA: TGCGCCAGCTTCCGGGGCAGGGGGGATGAGCAGTTCTTC
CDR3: CASFRGRGDEQFF

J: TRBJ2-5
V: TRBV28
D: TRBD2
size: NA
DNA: TGTGCCAGCAGTCCCCCGGGACTAGCGTTAGCTTACAAGAAGGGCCAGTACTTC
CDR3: CASSPPGLALAYKKGQYF

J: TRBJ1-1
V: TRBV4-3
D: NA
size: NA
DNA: TGCGCCAGCAGCCAAGAGGTCGGGGTGAACACTGAAGCTTTCTTT
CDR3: CASSQEVGVNTEAFF

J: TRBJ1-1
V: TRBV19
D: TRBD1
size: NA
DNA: TGTGCCAGTACCCCAGGGACAGGGGTTTATGAAGCTTTCTTT
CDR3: CASTPGTGVYEAFF

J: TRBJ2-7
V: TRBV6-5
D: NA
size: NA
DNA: TGTGCCAGCAGTTTCCCAGGCGGCACCTCCTACGAGCAGTACTTC
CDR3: CASSFPGGTSYEQYF

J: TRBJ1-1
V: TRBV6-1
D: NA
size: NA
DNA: TGTGCCAGCAGTGAAACGGACACTGAAGCTTTCTTT
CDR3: CASSETDTEAFF

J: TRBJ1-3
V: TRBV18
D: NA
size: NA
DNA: TGTGCCAGCTCACCCCCGGGCCTCTCTGGAAACACCATATATTTT
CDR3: CASSPPGLSGNTIYF

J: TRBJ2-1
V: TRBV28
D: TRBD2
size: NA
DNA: TGTGCCAGCAGTCCCCTACCGGGACTAGCCAAAGACAATGAGCAGTTCTTC
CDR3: CASSPLPGLAKDNEQFF

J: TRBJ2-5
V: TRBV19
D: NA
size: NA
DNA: TGTGCCAGTAGAGGAGGATGGGCCGGGGATTGGGGGGTGGAGACCCAGTACTTC
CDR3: CASRGGWAGDWGVETQYF

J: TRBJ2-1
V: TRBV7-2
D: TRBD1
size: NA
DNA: TGTGCCAGCAGCTTGAGACAGGGCCCCTACAATGAGCAGTTCTTC
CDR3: CASSLRQGPYNEQFF